These 3 T cell receptor beta chains were all obtained from the same sample, sequenced in a study of breast tumors, draining lymph nodes, adjacent tissues (dated by TCRdb to the mid-2010s). Lymph node samples were obtained from the axillary draining lymph nodes of breast cancer patients. The library was produced with multiplex PCR. Sequenced using an Illumina HiSeq 2000. Clones were called with MiXCR by TCRdb after fastp trimmed the public reads at Q25, and only in-frame beta chains were retained. Each record represents a unique CDR3 protein, reported with the most common genes and DNA among its rows. The sample table records hundreds of thousands of distinct CDR3 sequences; roughly 32% of these occur just once. The top ten constitute over 1.1% of the sample. Sequenced input: axillary lymph node tissue. The receptors shown here come from a female donor with breast cancer. Some clones in this sample may be carry-over from other donors' samples.

Remarks on this clonotype: A much larger clonotype is one base distant, so this may be a read error. The chain uses TRBV20-1 and TRBJ2-7; 7 bases are shared with TRBD1. The CDR3 contains 14 residues. The germline CDR1 and CDR2 sequences are DFQATT and SNEGSKA (reference sequence). The junction had 13 bases not matched to a gene; V was cut back by 5 bases and J by 6 bases. The CDR3 region has the DNA TGCAGTGCTCCCGACAGGGTGTCCCCTTCCGAGCAGTACTTC. As protein: CSAPDRVSPSEQYF.

This clonotype was seen many times. This chain uses TRBV7-8 with TRBJ1-1, with unresolved D. Trimming left V 5 bases short and J 6 bases short, with 19 bases between. The germline gives CDR1 SGHVS, CDR2 FQNEAQ. The CDR3 has 15 residues. CDR3 sequence (DNA): TGTGCCAGCAGCCTAGACAAGAGGAATTTCGCTGAAGCTTTCTTT. Residues: CASSLDKRNFAEAFF.

V usage is TRBV27 and J usage is TRBJ1-5, with 7 positions matching TRBD1. In germline, CDR1 is MNHEY, CDR2 SMNVEV (reference sequence). Trimming took 8 bases from V and 2 from J; bases not matched to a gene: 12. CDR3 length equals 16 residues. This CDR3 reads CASGHRGLGGNQPQHF. In DNA form, the CDR3 reads TGTGCCAGCGGCCACAGGGGTTTGGGTGGCAATCAGCCCCAGCATTTT.